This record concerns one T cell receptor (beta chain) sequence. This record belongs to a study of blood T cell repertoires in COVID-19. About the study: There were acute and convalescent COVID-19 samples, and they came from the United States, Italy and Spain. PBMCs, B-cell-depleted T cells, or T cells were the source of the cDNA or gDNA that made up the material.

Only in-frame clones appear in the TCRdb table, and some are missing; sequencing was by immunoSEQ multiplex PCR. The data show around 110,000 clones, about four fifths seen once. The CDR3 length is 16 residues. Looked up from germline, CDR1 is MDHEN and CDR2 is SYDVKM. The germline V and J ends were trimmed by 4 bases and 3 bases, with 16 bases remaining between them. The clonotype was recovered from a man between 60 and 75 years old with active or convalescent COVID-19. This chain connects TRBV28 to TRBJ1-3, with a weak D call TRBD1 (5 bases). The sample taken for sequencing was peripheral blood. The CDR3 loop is CASSSGGDLVGNTIYF. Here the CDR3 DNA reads TGTGCCAGCAGTTCCGGCGGGGACTTAGTTGGAAACACCATATATTTT.